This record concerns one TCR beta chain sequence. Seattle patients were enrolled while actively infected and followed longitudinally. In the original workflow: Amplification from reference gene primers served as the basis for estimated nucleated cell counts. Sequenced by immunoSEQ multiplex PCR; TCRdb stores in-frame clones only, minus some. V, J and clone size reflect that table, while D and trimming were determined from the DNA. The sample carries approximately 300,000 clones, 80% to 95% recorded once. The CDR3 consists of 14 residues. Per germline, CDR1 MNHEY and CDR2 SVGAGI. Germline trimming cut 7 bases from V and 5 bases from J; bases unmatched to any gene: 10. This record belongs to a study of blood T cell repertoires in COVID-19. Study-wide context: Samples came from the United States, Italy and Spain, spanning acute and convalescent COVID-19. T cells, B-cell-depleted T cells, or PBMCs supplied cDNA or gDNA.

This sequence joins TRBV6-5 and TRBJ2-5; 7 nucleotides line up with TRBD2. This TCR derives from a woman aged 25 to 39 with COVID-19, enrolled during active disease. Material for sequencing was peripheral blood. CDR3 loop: CASTEGGAWETQYF. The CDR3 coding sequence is TGTGCCAGCACCGAGGGAGGGGCTTGGGAGACCCAGTACTTC.